The rows below give T cell receptor beta chains drawn from one sample of a study of vaccination effects on CD4 cells after COVID-19. Profiled with immunoSEQ multiplex PCR; TCRdb holds only in-frame clones, not every one. The data show 20,000 to 30,000 clones, 69% seen once. No cognate antigen is known for these TCRs. Sample: CD4+ T cells from PBMCs cultured with SARS-CoV-2 spike peptides, taken after COVID-19 vaccination. These receptors were obtained from a human donor who received a COVID-19 vaccine. CDR3s include the opening cysteine and the closing phenylalanine or tryptophan. Fields, in order: D gene, clone size, J gene, V gene, CDR3 DNA, CDR3 protein. A D gene is named only where the DNA matches it firmly. Size is stated for part of the rows, as once, few or many counts, or as a class when the clone is expanded.

d_call: TRBD2
clone_size: NA
j_call: TRBJ2-6
v_call: TRBV3-1/TRBV3-2
cdr3_nt: TGTGCCAGCAGCCCGGGACTAGCGGGGTCTGGGGCCAACGTCCTGACTTTC
cdr3_aa: CASSPGLAGSGANVLTF

d_call: NA
clone_size: NA
j_call: TRBJ2-5
v_call: TRBV5-1
cdr3_nt: TGCGCCAGCAGCTTGCACCAAGAGACCCAGTACTTC
cdr3_aa: CASSLHQETQYF

d_call: NA
clone_size: NA
j_call: TRBJ2-2
v_call: TRBV18
cdr3_nt: TGTGCCAGCTCACCACCGAGTTCAGGGGCGACCGGGGAGCTGTTTTTT
cdr3_aa: CASSPPSSGATGELFF

d_call: NA
clone_size: few
j_call: TRBJ2-7
v_call: TRBV18
cdr3_nt: TGTGCCAGCTCACGTTCCGGAACGGGAGACAGCGAGCAGTACTTC
cdr3_aa: CASSRSGTGDSEQYF

d_call: NA
clone_size: NA
j_call: TRBJ2-3
v_call: TRBV3-1/TRBV3-2
cdr3_nt: TGTGCCAGCAGCCAAGAACAGGGATCAGATACGCAGTATTTT
cdr3_aa: CASSQEQGSDTQYF

d_call: TRBD1
clone_size: NA
j_call: TRBJ1-5
v_call: TRBV28
cdr3_nt: TGTGCCAGCAGCATGGCGGCGACAGGGGGCGCTCAGCCCCAGCATTTT
cdr3_aa: CASSMAATGGAQPQHF

d_call: NA
clone_size: NA
j_call: TRBJ2-7
v_call: TRBV3-1/TRBV3-2
cdr3_nt: TGTGCCAGCAGCCTACAGCTAGCAAGCCACGAGCAGTACTTC
cdr3_aa: CASSLQLASHEQYF

d_call: NA
clone_size: NA
j_call: TRBJ2-7
v_call: TRBV7-6
cdr3_nt: TGTGCCAGCAGCTTAAACTACGAGCAGTACTTC
cdr3_aa: CASSLNYEQYF

d_call: TRBD1
clone_size: NA
j_call: TRBJ1-6
v_call: TRBV10-3
cdr3_nt: TGTGCCATCAGTGAGTTCCTTGACAGGGTAGATTCACCCCTCCACTTT
cdr3_aa: CAISEFLDRVDSPLHF

d_call: TRBD2
clone_size: NA
j_call: TRBJ2-3
v_call: TRBV9
cdr3_nt: TGTGCCAGCAGCCAAGGGACTAGCGTTAGCACAGATACGCAGTATTTT
cdr3_aa: CASSQGTSVSTDTQYF

d_call: TRBD2
clone_size: NA
j_call: TRBJ2-5
v_call: TRBV2
cdr3_nt: TGTGCCAGCGTACTAGGACTAGCACAAGAGACCCAGTACTTC
cdr3_aa: CASVLGLAQETQYF

d_call: TRBD1
clone_size: NA
j_call: TRBJ1-2
v_call: TRBV4-2
cdr3_nt: TGTGCCAGCAGCCAAGAACAGGGGGTCGGCTATGGCTACACCTTC
cdr3_aa: CASSQEQGVGYGYTF

d_call: NA
clone_size: NA
j_call: TRBJ2-3
v_call: TRBV5-1
cdr3_nt: TGCGCCAGCAGCTTAGAAACAGATACGCAGTATTTT
cdr3_aa: CASSLETDTQYF

d_call: NA
clone_size: NA
j_call: TRBJ2-7
v_call: TRBV6-5
cdr3_nt: TGTGCCAGCAGCCGAGCGGTACTCTCCTACGAGCAGTACTTC
cdr3_aa: CASSRAVLSYEQYF

d_call: TRBD2
clone_size: NA
j_call: TRBJ2-2
v_call: TRBV4-1
cdr3_nt: TGCGCCAGCAGCCAAACCAGACTAGCGGGAGCCACCGGGGAGCTGTTTTTT
cdr3_aa: CASSQTRLAGATGELFF

d_call: TRBD1
clone_size: NA
j_call: TRBJ1-5
v_call: TRBV6-1
cdr3_nt: TGTGCCAGCAGTGTTTTTGGGACAGGGCCGAATCAGCCCCAGCATTTT
cdr3_aa: CASSVFGTGPNQPQHF